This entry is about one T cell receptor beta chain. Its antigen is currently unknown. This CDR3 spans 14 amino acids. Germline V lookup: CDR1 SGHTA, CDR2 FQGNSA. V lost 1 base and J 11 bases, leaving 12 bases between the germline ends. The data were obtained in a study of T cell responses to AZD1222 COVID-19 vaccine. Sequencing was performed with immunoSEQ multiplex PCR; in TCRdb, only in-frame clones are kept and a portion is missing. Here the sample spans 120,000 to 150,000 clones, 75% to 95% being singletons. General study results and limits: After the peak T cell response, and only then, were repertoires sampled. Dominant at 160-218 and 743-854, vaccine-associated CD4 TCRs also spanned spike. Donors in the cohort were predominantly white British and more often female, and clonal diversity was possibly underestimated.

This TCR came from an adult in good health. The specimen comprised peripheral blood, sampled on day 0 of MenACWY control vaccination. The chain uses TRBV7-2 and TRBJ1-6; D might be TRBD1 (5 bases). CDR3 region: CASSLVGGEAPLHF. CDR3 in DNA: TGTGCCAGCAGCTTAGTTGGGGGAGAAGCACCCCTCCACTTT.